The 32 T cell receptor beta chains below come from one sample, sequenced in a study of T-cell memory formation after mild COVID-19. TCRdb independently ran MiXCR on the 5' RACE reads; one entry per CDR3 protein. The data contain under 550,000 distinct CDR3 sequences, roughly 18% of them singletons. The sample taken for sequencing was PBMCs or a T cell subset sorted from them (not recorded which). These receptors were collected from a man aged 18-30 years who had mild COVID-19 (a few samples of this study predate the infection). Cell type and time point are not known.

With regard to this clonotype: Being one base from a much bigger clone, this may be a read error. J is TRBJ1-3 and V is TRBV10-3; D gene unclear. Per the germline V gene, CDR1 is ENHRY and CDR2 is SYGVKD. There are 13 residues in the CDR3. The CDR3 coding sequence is TGTGCCATCAGTGGCAGCTCTGGAAACACCGTATATTTT. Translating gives CAISGSSGNTVYF.

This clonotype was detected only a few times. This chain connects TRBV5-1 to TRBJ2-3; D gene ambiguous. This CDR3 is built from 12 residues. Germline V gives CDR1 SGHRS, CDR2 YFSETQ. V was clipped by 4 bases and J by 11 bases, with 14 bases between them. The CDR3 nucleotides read TGCGCCAGCAGCCGAAACAGAAATGAGCAGTATTTT. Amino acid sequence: CASSRNRNEQYF.

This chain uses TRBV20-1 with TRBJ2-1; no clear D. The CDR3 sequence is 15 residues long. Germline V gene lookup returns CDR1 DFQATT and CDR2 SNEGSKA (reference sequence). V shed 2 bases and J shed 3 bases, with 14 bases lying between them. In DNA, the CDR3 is TGCAGTGCTAGACCAGTTAGCTATCACTACAATGAGCAGTTCTTC. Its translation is CSARPVSYHYNEQFF.

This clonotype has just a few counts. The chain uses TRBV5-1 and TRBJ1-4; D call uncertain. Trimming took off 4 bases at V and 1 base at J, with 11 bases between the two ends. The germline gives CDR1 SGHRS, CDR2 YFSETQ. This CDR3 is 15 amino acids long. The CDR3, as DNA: TGCGCCAGCAGCCGGTCATCGTTAACTAATGAAAAACTGTTTTTT. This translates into CASSRSSLTNEKLFF.

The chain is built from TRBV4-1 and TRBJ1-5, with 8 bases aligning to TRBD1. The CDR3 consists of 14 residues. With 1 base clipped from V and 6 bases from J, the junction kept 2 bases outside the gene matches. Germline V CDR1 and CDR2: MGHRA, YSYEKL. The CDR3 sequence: CASSQARGLQPQHF. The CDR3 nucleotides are TGCGCCAGCAGCCAAGCCAGGGGGCTTCAGCCCCAGCATTTT.

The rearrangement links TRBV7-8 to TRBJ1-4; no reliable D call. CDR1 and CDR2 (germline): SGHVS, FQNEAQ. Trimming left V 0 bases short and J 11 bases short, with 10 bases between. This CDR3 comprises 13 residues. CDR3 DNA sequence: TGTGCCAGCAGCTTAGCGGGCAGCGGGAAACTGTTTTTT. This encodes CASSLAGSGKLFF. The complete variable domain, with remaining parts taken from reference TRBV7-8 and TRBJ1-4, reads GAGVSQSPRYKVAKRGQDVALRCDPISGHVSLFWYQQALGQGPEFLTYFQNEAQLDKSGLPSDRFFAERPEGSVSTLKIQRTQQEDSAVYLCASSLAGSGKLFFGSGTQLSVL.

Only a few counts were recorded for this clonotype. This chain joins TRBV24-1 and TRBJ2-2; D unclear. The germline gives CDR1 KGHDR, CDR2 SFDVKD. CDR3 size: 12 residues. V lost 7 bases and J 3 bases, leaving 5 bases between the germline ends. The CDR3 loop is CATSGYTGELFF. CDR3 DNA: TGTGCCACCAGCGGCTACACCGGGGAGCTGTTTTTT.

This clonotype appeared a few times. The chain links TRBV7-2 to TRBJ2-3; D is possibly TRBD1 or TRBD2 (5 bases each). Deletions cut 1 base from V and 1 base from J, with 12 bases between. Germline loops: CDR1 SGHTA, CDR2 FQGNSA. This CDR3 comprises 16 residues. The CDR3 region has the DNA TGTGCCAGCAGCTTAGTCCGGGGCACTGGCACAGATACGCAGTATTTT. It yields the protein CASSLVRGTGTDTQYF.

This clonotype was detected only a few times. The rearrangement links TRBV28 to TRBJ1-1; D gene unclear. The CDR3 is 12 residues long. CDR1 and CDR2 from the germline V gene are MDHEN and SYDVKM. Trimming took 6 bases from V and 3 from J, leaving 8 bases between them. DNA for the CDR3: TGTGCCAGCAGGATTCGTGACACTGAAGCTTTCTTT. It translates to CASRIRDTEAFF.

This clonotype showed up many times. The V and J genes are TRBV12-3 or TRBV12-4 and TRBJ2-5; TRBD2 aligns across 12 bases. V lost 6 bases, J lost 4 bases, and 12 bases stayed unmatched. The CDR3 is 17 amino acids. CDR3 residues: CASSPTSGGPGVETQYF. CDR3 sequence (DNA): TGTGCCAGCAGCCCGACTAGCGGGGGCCCGGGGGTAGAGACCCAGTACTTC.

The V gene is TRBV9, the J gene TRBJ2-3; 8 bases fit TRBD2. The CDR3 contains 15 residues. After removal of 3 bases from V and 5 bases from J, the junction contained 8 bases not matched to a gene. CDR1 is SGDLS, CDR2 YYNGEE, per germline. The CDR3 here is CASSARGGGLDTQYF. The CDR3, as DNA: TGTGCCAGCAGCGCCCGCGGCGGGGGGTTAGATACGCAGTATTTT.

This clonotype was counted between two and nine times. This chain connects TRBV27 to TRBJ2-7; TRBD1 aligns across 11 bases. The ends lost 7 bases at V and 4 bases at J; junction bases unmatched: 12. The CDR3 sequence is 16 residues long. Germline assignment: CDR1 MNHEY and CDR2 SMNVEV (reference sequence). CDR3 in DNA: TGTGCCAGCACCCGATCCTGGACAGGGGGCGTTTACGAGCAGTACTTC. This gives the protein CASTRSWTGGVYEQYF.

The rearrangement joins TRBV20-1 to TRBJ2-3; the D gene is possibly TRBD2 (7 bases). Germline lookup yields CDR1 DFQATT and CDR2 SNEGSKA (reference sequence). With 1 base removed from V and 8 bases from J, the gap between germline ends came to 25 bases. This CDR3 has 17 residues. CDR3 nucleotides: TGCAGTGCTAGAGCTACCACAGGGTCCGGCGCGGGGGTTACGCAGTATTTT. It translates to CSARATTGSGAGVTQYF.

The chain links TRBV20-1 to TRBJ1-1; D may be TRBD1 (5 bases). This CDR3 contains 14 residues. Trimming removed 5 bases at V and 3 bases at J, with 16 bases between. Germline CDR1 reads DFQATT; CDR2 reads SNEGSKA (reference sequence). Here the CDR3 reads CSAAPGARDTEAFF. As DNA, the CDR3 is TGCAGTGCTGCCCCCGGGGCTAGGGACACTGAAGCTTTCTTT.

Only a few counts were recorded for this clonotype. The CDR3 protein is CASSFRTGGEQYF. CDR3 DNA sequence: TGTGCCAGCAGTTTTCGGACAGGGGGCGAGCAGTACTTC. The J gene is TRBJ2-7, the V gene TRBV12-3 or TRBV12-4; 10 bases agree with TRBD1. The CDR3 is made up of 13 amino acids. The V gene end was trimmed by 3 bases and the J gene end by 6 bases; junction bases not matched to a gene: 2.

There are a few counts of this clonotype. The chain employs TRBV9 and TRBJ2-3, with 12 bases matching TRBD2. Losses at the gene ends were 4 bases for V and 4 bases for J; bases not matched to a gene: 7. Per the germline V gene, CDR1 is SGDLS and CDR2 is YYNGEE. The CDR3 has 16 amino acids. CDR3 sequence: CASSPLAGGASDTQYF. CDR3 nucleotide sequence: TGTGCCAGCAGCCCCCTAGCGGGGGGGGCATCAGATACGCAGTATTTT.

CDR3 sequence reads: CASEGHLAKNIQYF. Here the CDR3 DNA reads TGTGCCAGCGAGGGACATCTAGCCAAAAACATTCAGTACTTC. This chain uses TRBV4-2 with TRBJ2-4; D is possibly TRBD1 (6 bases). The V end lost 8 bases, the J end lost 0 bases, and 11 bases lay between the germline ends. Per germline, CDR1 LGHNA and CDR2 YNFKEQ. There are 14 residues in the CDR3.

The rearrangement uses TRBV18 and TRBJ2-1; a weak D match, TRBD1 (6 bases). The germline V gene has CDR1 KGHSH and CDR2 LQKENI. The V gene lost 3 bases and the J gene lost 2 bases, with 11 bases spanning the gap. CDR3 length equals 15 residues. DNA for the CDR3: TGTGCCAGCTCACCCGGGACACCAGCCTACAATGAGCAGTTCTTC. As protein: CASSPGTPAYNEQFF.

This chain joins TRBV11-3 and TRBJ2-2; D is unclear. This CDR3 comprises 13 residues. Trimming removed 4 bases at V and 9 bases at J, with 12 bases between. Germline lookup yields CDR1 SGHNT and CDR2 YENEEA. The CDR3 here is CASSYGPNRELFF. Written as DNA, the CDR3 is TGTGCCAGCAGCTACGGACCGAACAGGGAGCTGTTTTTT.

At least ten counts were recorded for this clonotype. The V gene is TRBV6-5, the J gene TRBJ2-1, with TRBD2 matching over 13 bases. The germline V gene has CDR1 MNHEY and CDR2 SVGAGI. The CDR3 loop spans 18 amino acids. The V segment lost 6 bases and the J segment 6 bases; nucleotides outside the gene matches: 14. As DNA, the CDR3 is TGTGCCAGCAGCCTAACCGGGACTAGCGGGATATCGGGCAATGAGCAGTTCTTC. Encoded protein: CASSLTGTSGISGNEQFF.

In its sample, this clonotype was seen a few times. CDR3 in amino acids: CASSSTGEGLEQYF. The CDR3 DNA sequence: TGTGCCAGTAGCAGCACAGGGGAGGGATTGGAGCAGTACTTC. The chain uses TRBV19 and TRBJ2-7; the D gene could be TRBD1 or TRBD2 (7 bases each). This CDR3 is 14 amino acids long. Germline V gene sequence: CDR1 LNHDA, CDR2 SQIVND (reference sequence). Trimming removed 6 bases from V and 7 bases from J, with 19 bases in between.

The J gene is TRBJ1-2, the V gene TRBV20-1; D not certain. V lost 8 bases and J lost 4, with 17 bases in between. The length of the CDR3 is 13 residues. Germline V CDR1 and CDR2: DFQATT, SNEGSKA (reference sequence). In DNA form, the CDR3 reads TGCAGTCCCACCGGGGAGCCGAGCTATGGCTACACCTTC. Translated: CSPTGEPSYGYTF.

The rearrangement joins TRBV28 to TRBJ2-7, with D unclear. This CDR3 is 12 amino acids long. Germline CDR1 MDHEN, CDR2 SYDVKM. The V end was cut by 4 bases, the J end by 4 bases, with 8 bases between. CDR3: CASSSGRYEQYV. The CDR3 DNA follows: TGTGCCAGCAGTTCCGGTCGTTACGAGCAGTACGTC.

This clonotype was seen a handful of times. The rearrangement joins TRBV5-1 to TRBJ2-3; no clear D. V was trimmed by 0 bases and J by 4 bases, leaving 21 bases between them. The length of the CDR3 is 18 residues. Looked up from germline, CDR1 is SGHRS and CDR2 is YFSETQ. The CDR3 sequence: CASSLAALPRAMPDTQYF. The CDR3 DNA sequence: TGCGCCAGCAGCTTGGCCGCGCTTCCCCGGGCCATGCCAGATACGCAGTATTTT.

The CDR3 nucleotides are TGTGCCAGCAGCTCCGGCCAACACTATGGCTACACCTTC. Translated: CASSSGQHYGYTF. The chain couples TRBV7-8 to TRBJ1-2; D is unclear. Germline-derived CDR1 and CDR2 are SGHVS and FQNEAQ. This CDR3 spans 13 amino acids. Trimming took 4 bases from V and 3 from J, leaving 9 bases between them.

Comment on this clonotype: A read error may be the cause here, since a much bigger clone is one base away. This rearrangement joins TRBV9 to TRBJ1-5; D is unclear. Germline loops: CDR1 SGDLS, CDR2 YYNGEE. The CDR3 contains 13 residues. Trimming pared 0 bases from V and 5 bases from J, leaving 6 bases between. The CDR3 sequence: CASSVDTDQPQHF. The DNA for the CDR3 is TGTGCCAGCAGCGTAGATACGGATCAGCCCCAGCATTTT.

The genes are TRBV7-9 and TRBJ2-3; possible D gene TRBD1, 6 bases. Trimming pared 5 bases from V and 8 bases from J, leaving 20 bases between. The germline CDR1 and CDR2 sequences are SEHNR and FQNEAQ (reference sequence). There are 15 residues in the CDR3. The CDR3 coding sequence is TGTGCCAGCAGCCGCGACAGGAGGAAGATGATTACGCAGTATTTT. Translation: CASSRDRRKMITQYF.

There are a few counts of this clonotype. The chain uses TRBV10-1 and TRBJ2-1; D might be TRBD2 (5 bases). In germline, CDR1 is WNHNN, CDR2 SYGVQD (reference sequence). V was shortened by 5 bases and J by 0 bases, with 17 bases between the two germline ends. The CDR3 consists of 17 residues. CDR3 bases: TGCGCCAGCAGTAGAAACCGAGGGCAAAGCTCCTACAATGAGCAGTTCTTC. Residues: CASSRNRGQSSYNEQFF.

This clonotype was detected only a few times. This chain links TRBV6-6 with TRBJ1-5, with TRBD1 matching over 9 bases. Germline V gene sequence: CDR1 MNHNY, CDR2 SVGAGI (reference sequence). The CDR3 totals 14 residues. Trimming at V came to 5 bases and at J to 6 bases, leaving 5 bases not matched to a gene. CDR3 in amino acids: CASSTTGGGQPQHF. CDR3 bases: TGTGCCAGCAGTACCACAGGGGGCGGTCAGCCCCAGCATTTT.

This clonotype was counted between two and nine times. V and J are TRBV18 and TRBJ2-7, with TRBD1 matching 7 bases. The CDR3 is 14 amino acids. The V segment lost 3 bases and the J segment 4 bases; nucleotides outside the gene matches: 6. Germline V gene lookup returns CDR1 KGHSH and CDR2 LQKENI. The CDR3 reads CASSPRGQSYEQYV. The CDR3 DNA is TGTGCCAGCTCACCCCGGGGACAGAGTTACGAGCAGTACGTC.

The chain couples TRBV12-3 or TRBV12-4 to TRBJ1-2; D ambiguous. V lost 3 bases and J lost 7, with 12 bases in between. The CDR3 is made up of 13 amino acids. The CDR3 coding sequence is TGTGCCAGCAGTTTTTCACAGTCGGCTGGCTACACCTTC. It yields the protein CASSFSQSAGYTF.

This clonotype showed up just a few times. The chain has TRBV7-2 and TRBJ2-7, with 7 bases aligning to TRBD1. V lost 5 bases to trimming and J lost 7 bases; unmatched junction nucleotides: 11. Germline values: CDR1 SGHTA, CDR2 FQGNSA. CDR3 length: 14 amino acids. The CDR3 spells CASSEDRPPKEQYF. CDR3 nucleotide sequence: TGTGCCAGCAGCGAGGACAGGCCCCCTAAGGAGCAGTACTTC.